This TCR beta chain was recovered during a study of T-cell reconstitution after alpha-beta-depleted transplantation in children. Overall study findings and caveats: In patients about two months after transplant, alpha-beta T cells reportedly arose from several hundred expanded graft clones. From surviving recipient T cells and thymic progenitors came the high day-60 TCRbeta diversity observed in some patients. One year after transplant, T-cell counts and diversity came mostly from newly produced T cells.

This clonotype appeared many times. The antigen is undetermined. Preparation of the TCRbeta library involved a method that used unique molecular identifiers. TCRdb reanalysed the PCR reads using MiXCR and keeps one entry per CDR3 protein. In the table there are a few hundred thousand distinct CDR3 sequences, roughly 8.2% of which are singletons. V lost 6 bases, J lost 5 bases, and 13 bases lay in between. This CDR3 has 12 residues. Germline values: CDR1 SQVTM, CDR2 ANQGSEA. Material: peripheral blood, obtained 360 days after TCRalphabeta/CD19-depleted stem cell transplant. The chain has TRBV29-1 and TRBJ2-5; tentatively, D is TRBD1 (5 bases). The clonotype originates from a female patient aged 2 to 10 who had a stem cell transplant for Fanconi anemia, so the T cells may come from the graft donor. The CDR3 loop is CSVKQARETQYF. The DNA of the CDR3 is TGCAGCGTGAAACAGGCTCGGGAGACCCAGTACTTC.